This is a list of T cell receptor beta chains from one sample in a study of blood T cell repertoires in COVID-19. Sequencing used immunoSEQ multiplex PCR; TCRdb keeps in-frame clones, though not all of them. Among roughly 200,000 clones listed, roughly 73% were seen once. Sequencing was performed on peripheral blood. The receptor set was obtained from an elderly woman with active or convalescent COVID-19. Both conserved end residues are part of each CDR3. The order of the fields is V gene, D gene, clone size, J gene, CDR3 length, CDR3 protein, CDR3 DNA. A D gene is named only where the DNA matches it firmly. For some rows the clone size is stated as once, few or many, or as a class when expanded; others skip it.

TRBV2	TRBD1	.	TRBJ2-3	15	CASSVLQGGRDTQYF	TGTGCCAGCAGTGTTTTACAGGGGGGCAGAGATACGCAGTATTTT
TRBV7-2	.	.	TRBJ1-3	19	CASSSDRSIPSRLGNTIYF	TGTGCCAGCAGCTCGGACAGATCGATCCCGTCTCGGCTTGGAAACACCATATATTTT
TRBV6-5	.	once	TRBJ1-3	16	CASSLTGPTSGNTIYF	TGTGCCAGCAGTTTAACAGGGCCCACCTCTGGAAACACCATATATTTT
TRBV5-1	.	.	TRBJ1-2	12	CASSDQDYGYTF	TGCGCCAGCAGCGACCAGGACTATGGCTACACCTTC
TRBV28	.	.	TRBJ2-6	14	CASSAGSGANVLTF	TGTGCCAGCAGTGCAGGGTCTGGGGCCAACGTCCTGACTTTC
TRBV28	.	.	TRBJ1-1	11	CASAEDTEAFF	TGTGCCAGTGCGGAGGACACTGAAGCTTTCTTT
TRBV3-1/TRBV3-2	.	.	TRBJ2-1	13	CASGPSSYNEQFF	TGTGCCAGCGGGCCGAGCTCCTACAATGAGCAGTTCTTC
TRBV5-1	TRBD1	once	TRBJ1-1	14	CASSTNTGGTEAFF	TGCGCCAGCAGCACGAATACAGGGGGGACTGAAGCTTTCTTT
TRBV18	TRBD1	few	TRBJ2-1	15	CASSLGQGQGGEQFF	TGTGCCAGCTCACTGGGACAGGGACAAGGGGGTGAGCAGTTCTTC
TRBV27	.	.	TRBJ1-1	12	CASSSIWGGAFF	TGTGCCAGCAGTTCCATATGGGGAGGGGCTTTCTTT
TRBV6-5	.	few	TRBJ1-2	11	CASSNRAGYTF	TGTGCCAGCAGTAACAGGGCTGGCTACACCTTC
TRBV28	TRBD1	.	TRBJ2-7	13	CASSPGQSYEQYF	TGTGCCAGCAGTCCGGGACAGTCTTACGAGCAGTACTTC
TRBV2	.	.	TRBJ2-7	11	CARIVGYEQYF	TGTGCGAGGATTGTCGGTTACGAGCAGTACTTC
TRBV5-6	.	.	TRBJ1-1	15	CASSLSDRMNTEAFF	TGTGCCAGCAGCTTATCCGACAGGATGAACACTGAAGCTTTCTTT
TRBV4-1	TRBD2	.	TRBJ2-1	17	CASSQEASGGFFNEQFF	TGCGCCAGCAGCCAAGAGGCGAGCGGGGGGTTCTTCAATGAGCAGTTCTTC
TRBV7-8	TRBD1	.	TRBJ1-5	16	CASSLDRPGGNQPQHF	TGTGCCAGCAGCTTAGATCGGCCAGGGGGTAATCAGCCCCAGCATTTT
TRBV5-1	TRBD1	.	TRBJ2-7	14	CASSLAQGAGEQYF	TGCGCCAGCAGCTTGGCTCAGGGGGCGGGAGAGCAGTACTTC